The sequence of this T cell receptor (beta chain) was determined in a study of OX40 agonist ivuxolimab in advanced cancers. This clone appeared a single time. V shed 2 bases and J shed 5 bases, with 12 bases lying between them. The CDR3 sequence is 14 residues long. The germline V gene encodes CDR1 MNHNS and CDR2 SASEGT. Clones were read by immunoSEQ multiplex PCR, and TCRdb kept only the in-frame ones, dropping some. Among about 35,000 clones listed, around 83% were seen once. The sample consisted of CD4+ or CD8+ T cells sorted from blood, taken in a trial of the OX40 agonist ivuxolimab. The source of this sequence is an adult with an advanced solid tumor such as melanoma, head and neck, liver or kidney cancer. The rearrangement links TRBV6-1 to TRBJ2-5; D is unresolved. The CDR3 nucleotides read TGTGCCAGCAGTGAACGGTATATGATGGAGACCCAGTACTTC. Residues: CASSERYMMETQYF.